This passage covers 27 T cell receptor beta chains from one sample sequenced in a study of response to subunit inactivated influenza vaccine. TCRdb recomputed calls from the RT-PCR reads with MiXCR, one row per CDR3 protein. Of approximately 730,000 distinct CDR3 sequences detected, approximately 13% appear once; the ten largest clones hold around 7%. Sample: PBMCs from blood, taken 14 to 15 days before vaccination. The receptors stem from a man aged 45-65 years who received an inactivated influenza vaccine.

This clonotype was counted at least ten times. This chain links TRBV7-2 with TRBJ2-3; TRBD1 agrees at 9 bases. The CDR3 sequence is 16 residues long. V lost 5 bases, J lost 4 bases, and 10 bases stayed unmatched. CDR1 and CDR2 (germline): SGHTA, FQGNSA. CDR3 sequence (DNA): TGTGCCAGCAGCCCTAGAGGGACAGGGTCCGCAGATACGCAGTATTTT. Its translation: CASSPRGTGSADTQYF.

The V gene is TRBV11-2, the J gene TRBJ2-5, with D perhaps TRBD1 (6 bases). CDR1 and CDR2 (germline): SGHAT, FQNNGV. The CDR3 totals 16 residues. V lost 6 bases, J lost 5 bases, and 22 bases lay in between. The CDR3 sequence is CASSANGAGVRETQYF. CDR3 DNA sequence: TGTGCCAGCAGTGCCAACGGGGCAGGGGTCAGGGAGACCCAGTACTTC.

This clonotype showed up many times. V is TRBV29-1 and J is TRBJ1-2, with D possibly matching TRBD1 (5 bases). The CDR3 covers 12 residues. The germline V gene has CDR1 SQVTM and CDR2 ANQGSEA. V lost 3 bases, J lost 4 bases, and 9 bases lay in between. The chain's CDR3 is CSVEGDLYGYTF. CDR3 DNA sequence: TGCAGCGTTGAGGGGGATCTCTATGGCTACACCTTC.

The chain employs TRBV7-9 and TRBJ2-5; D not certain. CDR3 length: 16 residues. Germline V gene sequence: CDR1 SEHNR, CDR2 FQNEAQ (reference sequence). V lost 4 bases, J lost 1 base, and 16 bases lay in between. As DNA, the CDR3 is TGTGCCAGCAGCTCGCCTTCCAGCGAGGCCCAAGAGACCCAGTACTTC. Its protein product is CASSSPSSEAQETQYF.

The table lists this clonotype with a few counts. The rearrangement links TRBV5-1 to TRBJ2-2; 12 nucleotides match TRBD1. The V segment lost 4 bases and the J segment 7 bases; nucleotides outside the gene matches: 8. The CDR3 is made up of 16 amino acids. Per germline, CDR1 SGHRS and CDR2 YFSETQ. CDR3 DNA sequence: TGCGCCAGCAGCCCAGGGACAGGGGGCGTCGTCGGGGAGCTGTTTTTT. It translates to CASSPGTGGVVGELFF.

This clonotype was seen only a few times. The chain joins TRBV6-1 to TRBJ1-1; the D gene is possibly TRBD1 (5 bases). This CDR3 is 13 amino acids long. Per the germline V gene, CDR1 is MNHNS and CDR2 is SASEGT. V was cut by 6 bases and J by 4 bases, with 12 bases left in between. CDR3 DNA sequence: TGTGCCAGCAGAACGGGGCCTCGCACTGAAGCTTTCTTT. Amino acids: CASRTGPRTEAFF.

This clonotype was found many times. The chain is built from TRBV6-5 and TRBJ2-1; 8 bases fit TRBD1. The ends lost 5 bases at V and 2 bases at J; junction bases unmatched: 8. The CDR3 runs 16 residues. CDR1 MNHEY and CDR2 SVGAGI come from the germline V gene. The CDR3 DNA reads TGTGCCAGCAGTCTCGACAGGGGCTACCCCTACAATGAGCAGTTCTTC. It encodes CASSLDRGYPYNEQFF.

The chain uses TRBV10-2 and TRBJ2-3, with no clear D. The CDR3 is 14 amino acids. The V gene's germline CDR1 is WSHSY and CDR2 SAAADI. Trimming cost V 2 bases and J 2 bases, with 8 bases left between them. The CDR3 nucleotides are TGCGCCAGCAGTGAGGAAGGGTACACAGATACGCAGTATTTT. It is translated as CASSEEGYTDTQYF.

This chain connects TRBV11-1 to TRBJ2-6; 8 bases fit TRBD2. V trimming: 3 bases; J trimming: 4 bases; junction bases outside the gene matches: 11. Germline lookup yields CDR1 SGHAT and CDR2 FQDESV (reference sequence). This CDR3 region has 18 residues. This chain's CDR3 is CASSLRSGAGSGANVLTF. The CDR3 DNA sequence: TGTGCCAGCAGCTTGCGTAGCGGGGCAGGTAGCGGGGCCAACGTCCTGACTTTC. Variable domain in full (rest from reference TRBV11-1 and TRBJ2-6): EAEVAQSPRYKITEKSQAVAFWCDPISGHATLYWYRQILGQGPELLVQFQDESVVDDSQLPKDRFSAERLKGVDSTLKIQPAELGDSAMYLCASSLRSGAGSGANVLTFGAGSRLTVL.

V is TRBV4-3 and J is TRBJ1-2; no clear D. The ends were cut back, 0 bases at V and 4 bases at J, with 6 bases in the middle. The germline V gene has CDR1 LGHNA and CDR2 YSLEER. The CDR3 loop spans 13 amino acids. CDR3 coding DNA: TGCGCCAGCAGCCAAGAACGGGGCTATGGCTACACCTTC. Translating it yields CASSQERGYGYTF.

The CDR3 is CASSHGLAGGNNEQFF. The CDR3 DNA is TGTGCCAGCAGCCACGGACTAGCGGGAGGAAACAATGAGCAGTTCTTC. V usage is TRBV11-3 and J usage is TRBJ2-1; the match to TRBD2 covers 14 bases. Germline values: CDR1 SGHNT, CDR2 YENEEA. After removal of 5 bases from V and 5 bases from J, the junction contained 5 bases not matched to a gene. The CDR3 is 16 residues long.

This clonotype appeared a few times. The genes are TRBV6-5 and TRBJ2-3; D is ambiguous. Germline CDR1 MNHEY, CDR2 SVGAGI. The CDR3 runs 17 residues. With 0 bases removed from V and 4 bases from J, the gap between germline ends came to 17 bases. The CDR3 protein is CASSYSTGVPKADTQYF. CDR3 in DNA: TGTGCCAGCAGTTACTCGACTGGGGTCCCGAAGGCAGATACGCAGTATTTT.

CDR3 amino acids: CASSSAWTGYRNTEAFF. For the CDR3, the DNA is TGTGCCAGCAGCTCAGCCTGGACAGGTTACAGAAACACTGAAGCTTTCTTT. The chain employs TRBV7-2 and TRBJ1-1; 7 positions agree with TRBD1. Looked up from germline, CDR1 is SGHTA and CDR2 is FQGNSA. This CDR3 has 17 residues. V was clipped by 4 bases and J by 2 bases; unmatched bases: 13.

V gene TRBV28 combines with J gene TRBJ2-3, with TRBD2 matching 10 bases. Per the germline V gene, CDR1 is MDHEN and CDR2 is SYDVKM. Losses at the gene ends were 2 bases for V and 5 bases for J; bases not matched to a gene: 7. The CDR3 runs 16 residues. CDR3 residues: CASSLGTVAGGDTQYF. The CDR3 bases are TGTGCCAGCAGTTTAGGGACAGTAGCGGGAGGAGATACGCAGTATTTT. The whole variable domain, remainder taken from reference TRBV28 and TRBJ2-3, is DVKVTQSSRYLVKRTGEKVFLECVQDMDHENMFWYRQDPGLGLRLIYFSYDVKMKEKGDIPEGYSVSREKKERFSLILESASTNQTSMYLCASSLGTVAGGDTQYFGPGTRLTVL.

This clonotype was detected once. The CDR3 loop is CASRGTSGAQETQYF. For the CDR3, the DNA is TGTGCCAGCAGGGGGACTAGCGGGGCCCAAGAGACCCAGTACTTC. J is TRBJ2-5 and V is TRBV6-1, with TRBD2 identical over 13 bases. This CDR3 comprises 15 residues. The J segment lost 1 base and the V segment lost 6 bases, leaving 2 bases of the junction unmatched. Germline CDR1 MNHNS, CDR2 SASEGT.

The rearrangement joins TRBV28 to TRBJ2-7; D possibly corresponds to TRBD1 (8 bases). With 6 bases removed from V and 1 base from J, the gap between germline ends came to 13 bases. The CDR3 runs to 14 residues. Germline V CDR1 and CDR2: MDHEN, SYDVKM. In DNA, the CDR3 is TGTGCCAGCAGACAACAGGGGGGGTCCTACGAGCAGTACTTC. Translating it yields CASRQQGGSYEQYF.

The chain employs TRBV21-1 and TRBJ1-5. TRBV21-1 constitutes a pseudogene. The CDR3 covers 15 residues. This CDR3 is CASSKRHLSNQPQHF. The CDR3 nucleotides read TGTGCCAGCAGCAAAAGGCATCTTAGCAATCAGCCCCAGCATTTT.

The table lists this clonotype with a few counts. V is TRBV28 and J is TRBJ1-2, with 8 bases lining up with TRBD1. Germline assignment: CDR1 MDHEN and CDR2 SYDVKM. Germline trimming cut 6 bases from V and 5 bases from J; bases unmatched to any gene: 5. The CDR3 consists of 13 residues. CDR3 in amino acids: CASRGNRGYGYTF. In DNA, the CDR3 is TGTGCCAGCAGGGGCAACAGGGGGTATGGCTACACCTTC.

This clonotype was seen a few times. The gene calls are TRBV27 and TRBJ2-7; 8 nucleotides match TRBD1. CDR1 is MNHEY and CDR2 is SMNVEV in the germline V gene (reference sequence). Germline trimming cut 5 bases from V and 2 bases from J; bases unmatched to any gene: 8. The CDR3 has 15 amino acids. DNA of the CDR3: TGTGCCAGCAGTATCCGGGGACAGGCGGCCTACGAGCAGTACTTC. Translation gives CASSIRGQAAYEQYF.

CDR3: CATDDPSGTDTQYF. CDR3 coding DNA: TGTGCCACCGATGACCCTAGTGGCACAGATACGCAGTATTTT. The rearrangement joins TRBV10-3 to TRBJ2-3; D unresolved. With 10 bases removed from V and 1 base from J, the gap between germline ends came to 15 bases. The CDR3 extends over 14 amino acids. Germline lookup yields CDR1 ENHRY and CDR2 SYGVKD.

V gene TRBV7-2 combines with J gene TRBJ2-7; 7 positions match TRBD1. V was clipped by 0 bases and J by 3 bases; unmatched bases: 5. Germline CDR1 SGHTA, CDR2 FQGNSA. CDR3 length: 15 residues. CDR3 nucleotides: TGTGCCAGCAGCTTAGCGGGGACAGCAAACTACGAGCAGTACTTC. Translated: CASSLAGTANYEQYF.

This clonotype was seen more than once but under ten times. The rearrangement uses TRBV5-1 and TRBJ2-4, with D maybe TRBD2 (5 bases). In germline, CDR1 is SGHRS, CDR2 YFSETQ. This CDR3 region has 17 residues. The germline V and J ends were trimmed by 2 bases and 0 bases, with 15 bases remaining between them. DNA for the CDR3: TGCGCCAGCAGCTTATCCCAGTGGGGAGCAGCCAAAAACATTCAGTACTTC. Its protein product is CASSLSQWGAAKNIQYF.

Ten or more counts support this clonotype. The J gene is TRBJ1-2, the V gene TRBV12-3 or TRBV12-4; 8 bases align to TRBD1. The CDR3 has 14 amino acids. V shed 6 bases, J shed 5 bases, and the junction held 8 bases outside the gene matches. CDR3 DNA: TGTGCCAGCAGCCCAGGGGGCGCCGGGTATGGCTACACCTTC. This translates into CASSPGGAGYGYTF.

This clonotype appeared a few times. Here the CDR3 reads CSARLGGGQPQHF. Written as DNA, the CDR3 is TGCAGTGCTAGATTAGGGGGCGGTCAGCCCCAGCATTTT. The chain carries TRBV20-1 and TRBJ1-5, with TRBD1 matching 7 bases. CDR1 DFQATT and CDR2 SNEGSKA come from the germline V gene (reference sequence). The CDR3 is 13 amino acids. Losses at the gene ends were 2 bases for V and 6 bases for J; bases not matched to a gene: 4.

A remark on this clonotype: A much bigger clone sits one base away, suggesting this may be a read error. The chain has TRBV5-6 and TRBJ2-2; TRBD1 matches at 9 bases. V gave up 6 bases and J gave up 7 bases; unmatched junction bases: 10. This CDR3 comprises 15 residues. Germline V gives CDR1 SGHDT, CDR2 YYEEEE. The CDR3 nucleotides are TGTGCCAGCAACGAGGGACAGGGTAGGGGCGGGGAGCTGTTTTTT. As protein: CASNEGQGRGGELFF.

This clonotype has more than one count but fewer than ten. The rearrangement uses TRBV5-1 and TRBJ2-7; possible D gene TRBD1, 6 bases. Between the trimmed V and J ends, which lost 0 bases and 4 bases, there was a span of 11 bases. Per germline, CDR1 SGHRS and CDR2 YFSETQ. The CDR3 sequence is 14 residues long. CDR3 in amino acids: CASSLGQDLYEQYF. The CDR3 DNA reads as TGCGCCAGCAGCTTGGGACAGGACCTTTACGAGCAGTACTTC.

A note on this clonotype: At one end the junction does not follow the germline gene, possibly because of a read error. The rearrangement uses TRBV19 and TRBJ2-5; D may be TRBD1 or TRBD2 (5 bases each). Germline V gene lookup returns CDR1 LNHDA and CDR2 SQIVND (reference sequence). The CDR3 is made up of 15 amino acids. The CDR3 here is CGSSISGIGGETQYF. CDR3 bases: TGTGGCAGTAGTATCTCTGGGATTGGGGGAGAGACCCAGTACTTC.